The subject of this entry is one TCR beta chain. Its antigen is unknown. The record originates from a study of T cells after yellow fever vaccination. General study results and limits: A large majority of primary-vaccination clones showed up again after the booster (96% CD4, 75% to 90% CD8).

Per germline, CDR1 LNHDA and CDR2 SQIVND (reference sequence). V was cut by 7 bases and J by 3 bases, with 15 bases left in between. This CDR3 is built from 14 residues. TCRdb ran MiXCR on the 5' RACE reads and lists one entry per CDR3 protein. The table has some 260,000 distinct CDR3 sequences, roughly 5% seen once. The sequence derives from a young man who received the YFV17D yellow fever vaccine. Source: CD4+ T cells sorted from PBMCs, taken on the day of the yellow fever booster vaccination. This chain uses TRBV19 with TRBJ1-1; tentative D call: TRBD1 (5 bases). CDR3 in DNA: TGTGCCAGTACCCCAATACAGGAGTACACTGAAGCTTTCTTT. It yields the protein CASTPIQEYTEAFF.